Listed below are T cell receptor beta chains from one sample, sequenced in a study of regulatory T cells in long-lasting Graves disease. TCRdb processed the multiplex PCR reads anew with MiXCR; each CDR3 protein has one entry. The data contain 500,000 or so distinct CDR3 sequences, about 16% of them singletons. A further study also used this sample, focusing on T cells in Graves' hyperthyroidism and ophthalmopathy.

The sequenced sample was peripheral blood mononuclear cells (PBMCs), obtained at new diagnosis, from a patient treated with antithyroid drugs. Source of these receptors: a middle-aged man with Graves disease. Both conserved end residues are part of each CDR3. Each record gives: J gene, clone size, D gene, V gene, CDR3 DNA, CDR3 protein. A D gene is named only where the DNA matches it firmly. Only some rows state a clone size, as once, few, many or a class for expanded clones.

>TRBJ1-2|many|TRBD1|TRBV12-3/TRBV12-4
TGTGCCAGCAGGGGGACAGGGGCTAGCTATGGCTACACCTTC
CASRGTGASYGYTF
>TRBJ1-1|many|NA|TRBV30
TGTGCCTGGACCAAAACAACGGGACTCACGAACACTGAAGCTTTCTTT
CAWTKTTGLTNTEAFF
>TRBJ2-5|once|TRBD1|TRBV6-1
TGTGCCAGCAGTGAAGCGGGACAGGGGGCAGGGCAAGAGACCCAGTACTTC
CASSEAGQGAGQETQYF
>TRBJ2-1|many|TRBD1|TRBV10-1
TGCGCCAGCAGTGACCCTCGTCCGGGACAGGGCTACAATGAGCAGTTCTTC
CASSDPRPGQGYNEQFF
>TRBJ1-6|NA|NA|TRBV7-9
TGTGCCAGCAGTACGTCCGGAGATTCACCCCTCCACTTT
CASSTSGDSPLHF
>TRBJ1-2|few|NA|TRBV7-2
TGTGCCAGCAGCTTGCTGGGCGTACAGTATGGCTACACCTTC
CASSLLGVQYGYTF
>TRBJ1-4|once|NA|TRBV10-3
TGTGCCATCAGTGAGTCAAGTGACCTTTGGGAAAAACTGTTTTTT
CAISESSDLWEKLFF
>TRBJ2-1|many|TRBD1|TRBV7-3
TGTGCCAGCAGCTCAAACCGGGACAGGGGGAACAATGAGCAGTTCTTC
CASSSNRDRGNNEQFF
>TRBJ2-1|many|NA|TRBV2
TGTGCCAGCAGAGTCCGGGGGCTAGCGGCGAACAATGAGCAGTTCTTC
CASRVRGLAANNEQFF
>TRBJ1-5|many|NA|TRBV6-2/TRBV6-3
TGTGCCAGCAGCCCATGGCAGCGCAATCAGCCCCAGCATTTT
CASSPWQRNQPQHF
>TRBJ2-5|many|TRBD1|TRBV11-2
TGTGCCAGCAGCTTAGGTCTCCGGGACAGGGGCGAGACCCAGTACTTC
CASSLGLRDRGETQYF
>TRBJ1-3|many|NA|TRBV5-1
TGCGCCAGCAGCGCCACGGGAGACTCTGGAAACACCATATATTTT
CASSATGDSGNTIYF
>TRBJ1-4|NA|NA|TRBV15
TGTGCCACCAGCGAAAGGGTCCCATCAACTAATGAAAAACTGTTTTTT
CATSERVPSTNEKLFF
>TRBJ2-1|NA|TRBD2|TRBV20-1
TGCAGTGCATCCAGCGGGAGGACAGTTAATGAGCAGTTCTTC
CSASSGRTVNEQFF
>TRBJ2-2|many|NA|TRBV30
TGTGCCTGGAGTGTCCTGGGCACCGGGGAGCTGTTTTTT
CAWSVLGTGELFF
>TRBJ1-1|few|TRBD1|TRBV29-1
TGCAGCGTTGGGGACAGGGGTTTGGATGAAGCTTTCTTT
CSVGDRGLDEAFF
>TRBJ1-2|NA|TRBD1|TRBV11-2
TGTGCCAGCAGCCCCTCGACAGGGTTTGTCGCTGGCTACACCTTC
CASSPSTGFVAGYTF
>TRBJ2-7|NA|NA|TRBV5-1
TGCGCCAGCAGCTTGACCAGGGGAAGGGGTCTCGGCGAGCAGTACTTC
CASSLTRGRGLGEQYF
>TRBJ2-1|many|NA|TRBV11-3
TGTGCCAGCAGCAAGGGACAAGGGTCCTACAATGAGCAGTTCTTC
CASSKGQGSYNEQFF
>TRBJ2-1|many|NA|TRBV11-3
TGTGCCAGCAGCAAAGGAGAGGGTGAGCAGTTCTTC
CASSKGEGEQFF
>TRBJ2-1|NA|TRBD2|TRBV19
TGTGCCAGTAGTCGGGACTACCCTAATGAGCAGTTCTTC
CASSRDYPNEQFF
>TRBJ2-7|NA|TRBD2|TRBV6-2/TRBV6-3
TGTGCCAGCAGCGCAACTAGCGGGATAGCCTACGAGCAGTACTTC
CASSATSGIAYEQYF
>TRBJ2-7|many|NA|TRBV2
TGTGCCAGCAGGGCAGGGTCGGTCGAGCAGTACTTC
CASRAGSVEQYF
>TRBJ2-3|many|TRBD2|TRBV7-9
TGTGCCAGCAGCTTAGCTGGTGTGTGGGGACTAGCGGGAGGTGGAGATACGCAGTATTTT
CASSLAGVWGLAGGGDTQYF
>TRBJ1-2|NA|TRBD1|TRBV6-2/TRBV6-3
TGTGCCAGCAGACCGGGACAGGGGGCGAGAAGCTATGGCTACACCTTC
CASRPGQGARSYGYTF
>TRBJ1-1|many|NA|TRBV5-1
TGCGCCAGCAGCGTAGGGACGAACACTGAAGCTTTCTTT
CASSVGTNTEAFF
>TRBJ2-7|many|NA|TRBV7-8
TGTGCCAGCAGCAACATAGAGCAGTACTTC
CASSNIEQYF
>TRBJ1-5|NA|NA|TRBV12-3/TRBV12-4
TGTGCCAGCAGTTGGGGTTCAGGGGGCAATCAGCCCCAGCATTTT
CASSWGSGGNQPQHF
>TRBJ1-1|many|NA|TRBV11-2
TGTGCCAGCAGCTTTGATAGGGTGAGCACTGAAGCTTTCTTT
CASSFDRVSTEAFF
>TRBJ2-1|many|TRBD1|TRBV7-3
TGTGCCAGCAGCTTCGGACAGGGGACCTACAATGAGCAGTTCTTC
CASSFGQGTYNEQFF
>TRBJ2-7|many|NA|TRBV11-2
TGTGCCAGCAGCTTAGATCGAGTCGAGCAGTACTTC
CASSLDRVEQYF
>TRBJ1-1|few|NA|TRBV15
TGTGCCACCAGCAGAGATTTAGGGTACACTGAAGCTTTCTTT
CATSRDLGYTEAFF
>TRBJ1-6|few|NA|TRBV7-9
TGTGCCAGCAGCTTAGCACAACCCAATTCACCCCTCCACTTT
CASSLAQPNSPLHF
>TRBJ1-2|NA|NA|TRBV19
TGTGCCAGTAGTCTCAGGGGTATGAGAGGCTACACCTTC
CASSLRGMRGYTF
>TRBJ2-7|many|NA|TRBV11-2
TGTGCCAGCAGCCTAGGGTGGGATCTCACCCACGAGCAGTACTTC
CASSLGWDLTHEQYF
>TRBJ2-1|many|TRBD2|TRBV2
TGTGCCAGCAGTGAAATCCTAGCGGACGGTGAGCAGTTCTTC
CASSEILADGEQFF
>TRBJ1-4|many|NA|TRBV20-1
TGCAGTGCTAGAGTAGGGATGTCAACTAATGAAAAACTGTTTTTT
CSARVGMSTNEKLFF
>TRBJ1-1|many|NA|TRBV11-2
TGTGCCAGCAGCTTAAGTGCAGGGATGATCTCTGCTTTCTTT
CASSLSAGMISAFF
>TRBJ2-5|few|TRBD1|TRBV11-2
TGTGCAAGCAGCCCCGGGACAGGGGGCCTTTTAGGAGAGACCCAGTACTTC
CASSPGTGGLLGETQYF
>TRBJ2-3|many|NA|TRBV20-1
TGCAGTGCTAGAGTAACACGGCTAGCAGATAACACAGATACGCAGTATTTT
CSARVTRLADNTDTQYF
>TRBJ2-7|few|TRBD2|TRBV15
TGTGCCACCAGCAGAGAAAGCGGACTAGCGGGAGTTTTACTCGAGCAGTACTTC
CATSRESGLAGVLLEQYF
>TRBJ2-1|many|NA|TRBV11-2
TGTGCCAGCAGCTTAGAACTCAATAGCGTGCATGAGCAGTTCTTC
CASSLELNSVHEQFF
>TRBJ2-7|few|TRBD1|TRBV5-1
TGCGCCAGCAGCCCCGATCCGGGACAGCCCTCCTACGAGCAGTACTTC
CASSPDPGQPSYEQYF
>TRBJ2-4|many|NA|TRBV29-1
TGCAGCGTCCGGGACGCCAAAAACATTCAGTACTTC
CSVRDAKNIQYF
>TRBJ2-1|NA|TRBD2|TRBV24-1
TGTGCCACCAGTTCGACTAGCGGGAGGGCCGCTGAGCAGTTCTTC
CATSSTSGRAAEQFF
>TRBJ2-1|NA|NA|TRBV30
TGTGCCTGGAGCGCTTTTAGGGTGAATGAGCAGTTCTTC
CAWSAFRVNEQFF
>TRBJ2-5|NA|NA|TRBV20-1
TGCAGTGCATCCGGAGACAGCCACGAGACCCAGTACTTC
CSASGDSHETQYF
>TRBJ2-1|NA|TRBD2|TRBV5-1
TGCGCCAGCAGCTTGGCTTCACTAGCGGGATACGAGCAGTTCTTC
CASSLASLAGYEQFF
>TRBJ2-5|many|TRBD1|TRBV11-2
TGTGCCAGCAGCAGGAGGGACAGGGGGGGAGAGACCCAGTACTTC
CASSRRDRGGETQYF
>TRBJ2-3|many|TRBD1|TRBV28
TGTGCCAGCAGTATGACAGGGGGCGCAGATACGCAGTATTTT
CASSMTGGADTQYF
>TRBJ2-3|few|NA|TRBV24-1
TGTGCCACCAGTGATGCAGGGGTGGATACGCAGTATTTT
CATSDAGVDTQYF
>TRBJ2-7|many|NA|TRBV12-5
TGTGCTAGTGGTTTGGAAGGGGAGTACTTC
CASGLEGEYF